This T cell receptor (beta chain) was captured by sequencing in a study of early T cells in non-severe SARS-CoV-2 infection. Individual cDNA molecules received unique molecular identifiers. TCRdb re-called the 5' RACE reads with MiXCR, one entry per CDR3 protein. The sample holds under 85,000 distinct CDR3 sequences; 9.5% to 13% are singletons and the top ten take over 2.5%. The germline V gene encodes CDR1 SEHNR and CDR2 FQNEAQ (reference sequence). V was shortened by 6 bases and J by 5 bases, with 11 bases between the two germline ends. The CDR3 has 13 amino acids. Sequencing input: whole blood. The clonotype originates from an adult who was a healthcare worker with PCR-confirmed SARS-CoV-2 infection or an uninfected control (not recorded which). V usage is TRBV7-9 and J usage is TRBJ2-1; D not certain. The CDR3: CASRRLENNEQFF. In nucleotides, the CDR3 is TGTGCCAGCAGGAGACTGGAAAACAATGAGCAGTTCTTC.